Following are 27 T cell receptor beta chains from one sample sequenced in a study of T cells after yellow fever vaccination. MiXCR was run by TCRdb on the 5' RACE reads, yielding one entry per CDR3 protein. The sample holds 200,000 to 300,000 distinct CDR3 sequences, 6.7% seen once. The sample was CD4+ T cells sorted from PBMCs, taken on the day of the yellow fever booster vaccination. All receptors derive from a young man who received the YFV17D yellow fever vaccine.

This clonotype was detected ten times or more. This chain uses TRBV29-1 with TRBJ1-1, with TRBD1 matching 7 bases. The germline CDR1 and CDR2 sequences are SQVTM and ANQGSEA. V trimming: 6 bases; J trimming: 1 base; junction bases outside the gene matches: 2. The CDR3 spans 12 residues. CDR3 DNA sequence: TGCAGCGTCCGACAGGGGAACACTGAAGCTTTCTTT. This codes for CSVRQGNTEAFF. The full variable domain, in which reference TRBV29-1 and TRBJ1-1 provide the parts outside the CDR3, is SAVISQKPSRDICQRGTSLTIQCQVDSQVTMMFWYRQQPGQSLTLIATANQGSEATYESGFVIDKFPISRPNLTFSTLTVSNMSPEDSSIYLCSVRQGNTEAFFGQGTRLTVV.

This chain links TRBV10-3 with TRBJ1-6; no firm D call. The germline gives CDR1 ENHRY, CDR2 SYGVKD. Deletions cut 3 bases from V and 12 bases from J, with 12 bases between. The CDR3 totals 13 residues. CDR3 coding DNA: TGTGCCATCAGTGATCCTCACCGGGGACCCCTCCACTTT. Translating it yields CAISDPHRGPLHF.

In its sample, this clonotype was seen a few times. This chain uses TRBV20-1 with TRBJ1-2; tentatively, D is TRBD1 (5 bases). The V end lost 6 bases, the J end lost 7 bases, and 21 bases lay between the germline ends. This CDR3 is 14 amino acids long. Germline values: CDR1 DFQATT, CDR2 SNEGSKA (reference sequence). In nucleotides, the CDR3 is TGCAGTGCGAGAAAGGGTCAGGGTTTAGGTGGCTACACCTTC. Protein: CSARKGQGLGGYTF.

There are many counts of this clonotype. The chain has TRBV5-1 and TRBJ2-2, with 7 nucleotides matching TRBD1. The junction had 10 bases not matched to a gene; V was cut back by 0 bases and J by 2 bases. The CDR3 runs to 18 residues. Germline CDR1 SGHRS, CDR2 YFSETQ. The CDR3 DNA follows: TGCGCCAGCAGCTTGGAGGTCAAGGCAGGGGGTAACACCGGGGAGCTGTTTTTT. Translation: CASSLEVKAGGNTGELFF.

This clonotype was seen ten or more times. The J gene is TRBJ2-1, the V gene TRBV7-2; 13 nucleotides line up with TRBD2. V lost 2 bases and J lost 8; bases outside the gene matches: 6. There are 16 residues in the CDR3. Looked up from germline, CDR1 is SGHTA and CDR2 is FQGNSA. CDR3 coding DNA: TGTGCCAGCAGCTTAAATCGACTAGCGGGAGGAGATGAGCAGTTCTTC. Translating gives CASSLNRLAGGDEQFF.

This clonotype was seen ten or more times. The V call is TRBV18, the J call TRBJ1-1; D ambiguous. V was pared by 4 bases and J by 0 bases, with 12 bases between. Germline V gene lookup returns CDR1 KGHSH and CDR2 LQKENI. CDR3 length: 15 residues. CDR3: CASSQETWMNTEAFF. CDR3 DNA: TGTGCCAGCTCACAAGAGACATGGATGAACACTGAAGCTTTCTTT.

The chain recombines TRBV6-5 with TRBJ1-3; the D gene is possibly TRBD1 (5 bases). CDR1 is MNHEY, CDR2 SVGAGI, per germline. Trimming left V 0 bases short and J 3 bases short, with 9 bases between. The CDR3 length is 15 residues. The CDR3 loop reads CASSYSRDGGNTIYF. CDR3 coding DNA: TGTGCCAGCAGTTACTCCCGGGACGGTGGAAACACCATATATTTT.

Ten or more counts support this clonotype. Germline and junction disagree at one end, which may indicate a read error. The chain carries TRBV4-3 and TRBJ2-7; no clear D gene. This CDR3 region has 14 residues. The germline gives CDR1 LGHNA, CDR2 YSLEER. CDR3 DNA sequence: TGCGCCAGCAGCCAAGGGTGGGCCTCCAACGAGCAGTACTTC. The encoded protein is CASSQGWASNEQYF.

This clonotype has a handful of counts. The chain links TRBV20-1 to TRBJ1-6, with 7 bases fitting TRBD1. Germline V lookup: CDR1 DFQATT, CDR2 SNEGSKA (reference sequence). This CDR3 is built from 14 residues. The junction had 7 bases not matched to a gene; V was cut back by 4 bases and J by 7 bases. DNA of the CDR3: TGCAGTGCTACCGACAGGGTTAAGAATTCACCCCTCCACTTT. Translating it yields CSATDRVKNSPLHF.

Many counts were recorded for this clonotype. The chain has TRBV9 and TRBJ2-4, with 8 bases matching TRBD2. This CDR3 region has 14 residues. Germline values: CDR1 SGDLS, CDR2 YYNGEE. Losses at the gene ends were 0 bases for V and 6 bases for J; bases not matched to a gene: 2. The CDR3 sequence is CASSVAGGRNIQYF. The CDR3 coding sequence is TGTGCCAGCAGCGTAGCGGGAGGGAGAAACATTCAGTACTTC. The full variable domain, its missing parts supplied by reference TRBV9 and TRBJ2-4, is DSGVTQTPKHLITATGQRVTLRCSPRSGDLSVYWYQQSLDQGLQFLIQYYNGEERAKGNILERFSAQQFPDLHSELNLSSLELGDSALYFCASSVAGGRNIQYFGAGTRLSVL.

This clonotype was detected a few times. The V and J genes are TRBV6-5 and TRBJ2-1, with D unresolved. This CDR3 is 16 amino acids long. Per the germline V gene, CDR1 is MNHEY and CDR2 is SVGAGI. Trimming took 0 bases from V and 1 from J, leaving 10 bases between them. The CDR3 nucleotides read TGTGCCAGCAGTTACTCTGGGGTATTGTCCTACAATGAGCAGTTCTTC. Protein product: CASSYSGVLSYNEQFF.

The chain links TRBV6-2 or TRBV6-3 to TRBJ2-1, with TRBD2 matching over 8 bases. The CDR3 sequence is 18 residues long. Per germline, CDR1 MNHEY and CDR2 SVGEGT. V lost 7 bases to trimming and J lost 3 bases; unmatched junction nucleotides: 17. This chain's CDR3 is CASTQKRVGGGFYNEQFF. The CDR3 DNA sequence: TGTGCCAGCACCCAAAAAAGAGTCGGGGGGGGATTCTACAATGAGCAGTTCTTC.

The chain couples TRBV20-1 to TRBJ2-2; the match to TRBD2 covers 10 bases. Germline V gene lookup returns CDR1 DFQATT and CDR2 SNEGSKA (reference sequence). V shed 6 bases and J 3 bases; nucleotides not matched to a gene: 4. The CDR3 spans 14 residues. The CDR3 reads CSARSGRYTGELFF. The CDR3 nucleotides read TGCAGTGCCCGTAGCGGGAGGTACACCGGGGAGCTGTTTTTT.

This clonotype was seen a handful of times. The chain couples TRBV7-2 to TRBJ2-1; TRBD2 agrees at 8 bases. V lost 5 bases, J lost 5 bases, and 11 bases stayed unmatched. In germline, CDR1 is SGHTA, CDR2 FQGNSA. The CDR3 totals 16 residues. CDR3 residues: CASSRASLAGDNEQFF. The CDR3 DNA is TGTGCCAGCAGCCGCGCTTCCCTAGCGGGCGACAATGAGCAGTTCTTC.

This clonotype was picked up many times. J is TRBJ1-1 and V is TRBV15, with D unresolved. CDR3 length: 12 amino acids. The germline gives CDR1 LNHNV, CDR2 YYDKDF (reference sequence). V lost 8 bases and J lost 4, with 11 bases in between. The CDR3 DNA sequence: TGTGCCACCTCCGGAGGTGGCACTGAAGCTTTCTTT. This sequence encodes CATSGGGTEAFF.

This clonotype has only a few counts. V and J are TRBV11-3 and TRBJ2-7; a possible D gene is TRBD2 (6 bases). Trimming removed 1 base from V and 8 bases from J, with 15 bases in between. This CDR3 contains 14 residues. In germline, CDR1 is SGHNT, CDR2 YENEEA. CDR3 sequence: CASSLGAGPAQQYF. In nucleotides, the CDR3 is TGTGCCAGCAGCTTAGGAGCGGGCCCGGCACAGCAGTACTTC.

This clonotype was seen at least ten times. This chain links TRBV11-2 with TRBJ2-5; 7 bases match TRBD2. The CDR3 extends over 14 amino acids. V dropped 4 bases and J dropped 5; count of bases not matched to a gene: 7. Germline lookup yields CDR1 SGHAT and CDR2 FQNNGV. CDR3 DNA: TGTGCCAGCAGCTCCCGGCGGGGGTGGGAGACCCAGTACTTC. This encodes CASSSRRGWETQYF.

This clonotype was seen repeatedly, ten times or more. This chain links TRBV18 with TRBJ2-5; 8 bases are shared with TRBD2. CDR3 length: 14 residues. CDR1 KGHSH and CDR2 LQKENI come from the germline V gene. V was pared by 6 bases and J by 5 bases, with 8 bases of the junction left unmatched. This CDR3 is CASSPLAGSETQYF. The CDR3 nucleotides are TGTGCCAGCTCGCCGTTAGCGGGAAGTGAGACCCAGTACTTC.

In this sample, this clonotype turned up many times. V and J are TRBV28 and TRBJ2-5, with D possibly TRBD2 on 6 matching bases. The V end was cut by 4 bases, the J end by 5 bases, with 17 bases between. CDR3 length: 15 amino acids. Germline lookup yields CDR1 MDHEN and CDR2 SYDVKM. The CDR3 sequence: CASSSPRAGGETQYF. The CDR3 nucleotides read TGTGCCAGCAGTTCCCCTAGGGCTGGGGGGGAGACCCAGTACTTC. Full variable domain (remainder filled in from reference TRBV28 and TRBJ2-5): DVKVTQSSRYLVKRTGEKVFLECVQDMDHENMFWYRQDPGLGLRLIYFSYDVKMKEKGDIPEGYSVSREKKERFSLILESASTNQTSMYLCASSSPRAGGETQYFGPGTRLLVL.

The chain links TRBV12-3 or TRBV12-4 to TRBJ1-1; D may be TRBD1 (5 bases). CDR3 length equals 15 residues. The V end lost 5 bases, the J end lost 4 bases, and 17 bases lay between the germline ends. The DNA for the CDR3 is TGTGCCAGCAGTCCCGGGACCTTCCGAACCACTGAAGCTTTCTTT. Encoded protein: CASSPGTFRTTEAFF.

The table lists this clonotype with a few counts. This chain links TRBV12-3 or TRBV12-4 with TRBJ2-1, with 13 bases aligning to TRBD2. The CDR3 has 17 residues. Germline trimming cut 2 bases from V and 4 bases from J; bases unmatched to any gene: 5. The CDR3: CASSLRTSGSQYNEQFF. CDR3 DNA sequence: TGTGCCAGCAGTTTAAGGACTAGCGGGAGTCAATACAATGAGCAGTTCTTC.

In its sample, this clonotype was seen a few times. The V call is TRBV7-2, the J call TRBJ1-5; D unresolved. This CDR3 region has 14 residues. Trimming removed 4 bases from V and 6 bases from J, with 13 bases in between. CDR1 and CDR2 (germline): SGHTA, FQGNSA. CDR3 bases: TGTGCCAGCAGCTCGGGCCTATCGAGTCAGCCCCAGCATTTT. Amino acids: CASSSGLSSQPQHF.

At least ten counts were recorded for this clonotype. V is TRBV12-3 or TRBV12-4 and J is TRBJ2-1; 8 bases agree with TRBD1. The length of the CDR3 is 15 residues. Germline trimming cut 3 bases from V and 3 bases from J; bases unmatched to any gene: 4. CDR3 in amino acids: CASSFSGQVYNEQFF. CDR3 nucleotide sequence: TGTGCCAGCAGTTTCTCGGGACAGGTCTACAATGAGCAGTTCTTC.

The chain uses TRBV27 and TRBJ1-1, with D possibly being TRBD1 (5 bases). Germline assignment: CDR1 MNHEY and CDR2 SMNVEV (reference sequence). This CDR3 comprises 15 residues. Trimming took 2 bases from V and 5 from J, leaving 15 bases between them. The CDR3 loop reads CASSLGRDLGTEAFF. CDR3 DNA: TGTGCCAGCAGTTTAGGCCGGGACCTAGGGACTGAAGCTTTCTTT.

In its sample, this clonotype was seen a few times. The V gene is TRBV18, the J gene TRBJ1-1; D remains ambiguous. V was shortened by 2 bases and J by 4 bases, with 8 bases between the two germline ends. The CDR3 is made up of 13 amino acids. The germline V gene encodes CDR1 KGHSH and CDR2 LQKENI. In DNA form, the CDR3 reads TGTGCCAGCTCACCAACCGGGTCCACTGAAGCTTTCTTT. Translated: CASSPTGSTEAFF. Combining the CDR3 with reference TRBV18 and TRBJ1-1 gives the whole variable domain NAGVMQNPRHLVRRRGQEARLRCSPMKGHSHVYWYRQLPEEGLKFMVYLQKENIIDESGMPKERFSAEFPKEGPSILRIQQVVRGDSAAYFCASSPTGSTEAFFGQGTRLTVV.

This clonotype was seen only a few times. The chain combines TRBV28 with TRBJ2-5; 12 nucleotides line up with TRBD2. Germline assignment: CDR1 MDHEN and CDR2 SYDVKM. Trimming at V came to 1 base and at J to 7 bases, leaving 4 bases not matched to a gene. The CDR3 covers 15 residues. The DNA for the CDR3 is TGTGCCAGCAGTTTATTAGCTAGCGGGAGGGGGACCCAGTACTTC. It yields the protein CASSLLASGRGTQYF.

The chain recombines TRBV12-3 or TRBV12-4 with TRBJ1-1, with 9 bases that match TRBD1. The CDR3 runs to 13 residues. Trimming cost V 5 bases and J 7 bases; bases outside gene matches: 5. CDR3 in amino acids: CASSRDRALEAFF. For the CDR3, the DNA is TGTGCCAGCAGTCGGGACAGGGCTCTTGAAGCTTTCTTT.